A selection of T cell receptor beta chains follows, all from one sample in a study of T cells in Graves' hyperthyroidism and ophthalmopathy. MiXCR was run by TCRdb on the multiplex PCR reads, yielding one entry per CDR3 protein. The sample has about 300,000 distinct CDR3 sequences, about an eighth seen once. Sequenced material: blood. These receptors were obtained from a woman aged 25 to 39 with Graves' hyperthyroidism that later progressed to Graves' ophthalmopathy. Both conserved end residues are part of each CDR3. D genes are given only for firm matches. A clone size is listed for some rows: how often the clone was seen (once, few, many), or a class if it is expanded.

clone size,V gene,D gene,J gene,CDR3 protein,CDR3 DNA
NA,TRBV6-1,TRBD1,TRBJ1-5,CASSFMGQVLGQPQHF,TGTGCCAGCAGCTTCATGGGACAGGTTTTAGGCCAGCCCCAGCATTTT
many,TRBV12-3/TRBV12-4,TRBD1,TRBJ2-3,CASSPGQAGSTDTQYF,TGTGCCAGCAGTCCTGGACAGGCAGGAAGCACAGATACGCAGTATTTT
many,TRBV7-2,NA,TRBJ1-5,CASSLGDHSNQPQHF,TGTGCCAGCAGCCTGGGGGACCATAGCAATCAGCCCCAGCATTTT
many,TRBV3-1,NA,TRBJ1-6,CASSQGPIDRRSSYNSPLHF,TGTGCCAGCAGCCAAGGTCCCATCGACAGGAGGAGCTCCTATAATTCACCCCTCCACTTT
few,TRBV20-1,TRBD2,TRBJ2-4,CSASSGEGYIAKNIQYF,TGCAGTGCTAGTAGCGGGGAAGGCTATATTGCCAAAAACATTCAGTACTTC
many,TRBV29-1,TRBD2,TRBJ2-3,CSVGPGLASTDTQYF,TGCAGCGTTGGCCCCGGACTAGCGAGCACAGATACGCAGTATTTT
NA,TRBV6-2/TRBV6-3,NA,TRBJ2-7,CASSYVEDGQYF,TGTGCCAGCAGTTATGTGGAGGACGGGCAGTACTTC
many,TRBV19,NA,TRBJ1-4,CASSISGNFNEKLFF,TGTGCCAGTAGTATCTCAGGGAACTTCAATGAAAAACTGTTTTTT
NA,TRBV27,TRBD1,TRBJ2-7,CASATGMSYEQYF,TGTGCCAGCGCGACAGGGATGTCCTACGAGCAGTACTTC
many,TRBV29-1,TRBD1,TRBJ2-5,CSVEEWATGADQETQYF,TGCAGCGTTGAAGAGTGGGCGACAGGGGCGGACCAAGAGACCCAGTACTTC
few,TRBV7-9,TRBD1,TRBJ1-5,CASSSGQGVQPQHF,TGTGCCAGCAGCTCCGGACAGGGTGTACAGCCCCAGCATTTT
many,TRBV30,NA,TRBJ1-5,CAWGLTGSNQPQHF,TGTGCCTGGGGATTGACAGGATCGAATCAGCCCCAGCATTTT
many,TRBV5-1,NA,TRBJ1-1,CASSLGQTTVNTEAFF,TGCGCCAGCAGCTTGGGCCAAACGACAGTGAACACTGAAGCTTTCTTT
many,TRBV6-1,NA,TRBJ1-6,CASSYLGSRGTLHF,TGTGCCAGCAGTTATCTGGGGTCGAGGGGAACCCTCCACTTT
many,TRBV3-1,NA,TRBJ1-4,CASSLATSGTYLFF,TGTGCCAGCAGCCTGGCGACCTCCGGGACATATCTGTTTTTT
NA,TRBV29-1,NA,TRBJ1-1,CSAREGTYTEAFF,TGCAGCGCCCGGGAAGGGACGTACACTGAAGCTTTCTTT
NA,TRBV4-1,NA,TRBJ1-5,CASSHLLQAPSNQPQHF,TGCGCCAGCAGCCATCTACTACAGGCTCCTAGCAATCAGCCCCAGCATTTT
few,TRBV20-1,NA,TRBJ1-4,CSAIPGHDATNEKLFF,TGCAGTGCTATACCGGGACACGATGCAACTAATGAAAAACTGTTTTTT
many,TRBV27,NA,TRBJ2-3,CASGLNERGTDTQYF,TGTGCCAGCGGTCTAAACGAGAGGGGCACAGATACGCAGTATTTT
NA,TRBV19,NA,TRBJ2-2,CASGAGSWTGELFF,TGTGCCAGTGGCGCTGGGAGTTGGACCGGGGAGCTGTTTTTT
many,TRBV7-9,NA,TRBJ1-2,CASSSPGPGGRRSGYTF,TGTGCCAGCAGCTCCCCCGGGCCCGGGGGTAGAAGGTCTGGCTACACCTTC
many,TRBV27,NA,TRBJ1-2,CASSSGGLYGYTF,TGTGCCAGCAGCTCCGGGGGCCTCTATGGCTACACCTTC
NA,TRBV28,TRBD2,TRBJ2-3,CASSLWFSPGTSGNTDTQYF,TGTGCCAGCAGTTTATGGTTTTCACCCGGGACTAGCGGGAACACAGATACGCAGTATTTT
few,TRBV6-1,NA,TRBJ1-3,CASTKRQGGFGNTIYF,TGTGCCAGCACCAAAAGGCAGGGAGGGTTTGGAAACACCATATATTTT
many,TRBV28,NA,TRBJ1-1,CASLGDLNTEAFF,TGTGCCAGCCTGGGGGATTTGAACACTGAAGCTTTCTTT
many,TRBV12-3/TRBV12-4,TRBD2,TRBJ2-4,CASRPGLAGIQYF,TGTGCCAGCAGACCAGGACTAGCGGGGATTCAGTACTTC
many,TRBV2,TRBD2,TRBJ2-2,CASSASGPTNTGELFF,TGTGCCAGCAGTGCTAGCGGGCCTACGAACACCGGGGAGCTGTTTTTT
many,TRBV28,TRBD1,TRBJ2-5,CASSSINRGQETQYF,TGTGCCAGCAGTTCTATAAACAGGGGGCAGGAGACCCAGTACTTC